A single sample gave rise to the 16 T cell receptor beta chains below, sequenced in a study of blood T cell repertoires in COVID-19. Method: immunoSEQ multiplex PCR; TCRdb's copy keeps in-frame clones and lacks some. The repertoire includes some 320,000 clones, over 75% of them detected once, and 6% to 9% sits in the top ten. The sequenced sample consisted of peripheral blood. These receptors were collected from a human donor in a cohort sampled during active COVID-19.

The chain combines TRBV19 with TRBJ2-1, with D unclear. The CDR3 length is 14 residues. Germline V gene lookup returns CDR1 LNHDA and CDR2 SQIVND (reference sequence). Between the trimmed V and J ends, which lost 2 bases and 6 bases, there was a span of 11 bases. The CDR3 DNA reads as TGTGCCAGTAGTATAATGTCAAGCCTCAATGAGCAGTTCTTC. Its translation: CASSIMSSLNEQFF.

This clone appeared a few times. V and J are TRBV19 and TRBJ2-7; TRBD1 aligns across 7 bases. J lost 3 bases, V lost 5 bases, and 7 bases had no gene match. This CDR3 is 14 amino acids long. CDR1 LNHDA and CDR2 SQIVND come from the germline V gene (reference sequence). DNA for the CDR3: TGTGCCAGTAGTCCCGGACAGGTGGACTACGAGCAGTACTTC. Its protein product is CASSPGQVDYEQYF.

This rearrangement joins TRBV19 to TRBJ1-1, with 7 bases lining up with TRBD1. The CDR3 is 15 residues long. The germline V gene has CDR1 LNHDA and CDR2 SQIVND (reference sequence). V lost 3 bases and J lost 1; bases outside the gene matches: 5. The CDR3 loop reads CASSIPWTGNTEAFF. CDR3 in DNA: TGTGCCAGTAGTATCCCTTGGACAGGGAACACTGAAGCTTTCTTT.

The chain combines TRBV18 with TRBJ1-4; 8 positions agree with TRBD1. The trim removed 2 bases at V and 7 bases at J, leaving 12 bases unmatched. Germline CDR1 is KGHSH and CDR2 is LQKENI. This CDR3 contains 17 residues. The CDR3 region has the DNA TGTGCCAGCTCACCAAGGACAGGGAACATATTTGGTGAAAAACTGTTTTTT. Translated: CASSPRTGNIFGEKLFF.

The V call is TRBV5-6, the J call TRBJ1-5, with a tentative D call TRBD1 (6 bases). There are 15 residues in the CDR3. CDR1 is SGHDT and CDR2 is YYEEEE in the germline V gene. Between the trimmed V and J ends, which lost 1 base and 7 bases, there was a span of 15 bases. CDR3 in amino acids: CASSLRGTGRQPQHF. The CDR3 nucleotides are TGTGCCAGCAGCTTGAGGGGCACAGGGCGGCAGCCCCAGCATTTT.

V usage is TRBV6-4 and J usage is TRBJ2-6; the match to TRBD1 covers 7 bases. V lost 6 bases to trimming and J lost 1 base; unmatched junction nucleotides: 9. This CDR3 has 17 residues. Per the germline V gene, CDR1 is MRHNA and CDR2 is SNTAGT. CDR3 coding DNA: TGTGCCAGCAGGGACCGGGACAGAAATTCTGGGGCCAACGTCCTGACTTTC. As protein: CASRDRDRNSGANVLTF.

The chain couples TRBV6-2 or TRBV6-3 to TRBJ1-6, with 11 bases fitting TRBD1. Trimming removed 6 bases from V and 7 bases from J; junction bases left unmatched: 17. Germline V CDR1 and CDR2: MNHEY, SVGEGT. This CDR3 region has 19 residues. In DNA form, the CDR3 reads TGTGCCAGCAGCTATGATAGAAGGACAGGGGGCTTTTCCAATTCACCCCTCCACTTT. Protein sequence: CASSYDRRTGGFSNSPLHF.

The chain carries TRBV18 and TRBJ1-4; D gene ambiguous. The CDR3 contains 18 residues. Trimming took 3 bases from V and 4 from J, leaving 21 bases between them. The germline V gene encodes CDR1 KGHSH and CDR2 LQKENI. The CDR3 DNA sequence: TGTGCCAGCTCACCTTTATCGATTACTCAAGGCGGTAATGAAAAACTGTTTTTT. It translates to CASSPLSITQGGNEKLFF.

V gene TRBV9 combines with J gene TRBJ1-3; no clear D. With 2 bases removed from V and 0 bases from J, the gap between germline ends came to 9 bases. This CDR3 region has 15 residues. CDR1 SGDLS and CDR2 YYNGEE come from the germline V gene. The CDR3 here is CASSVQVASGNTIYF. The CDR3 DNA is TGTGCCAGCAGCGTTCAGGTGGCCTCTGGAAACACCATATATTTT.

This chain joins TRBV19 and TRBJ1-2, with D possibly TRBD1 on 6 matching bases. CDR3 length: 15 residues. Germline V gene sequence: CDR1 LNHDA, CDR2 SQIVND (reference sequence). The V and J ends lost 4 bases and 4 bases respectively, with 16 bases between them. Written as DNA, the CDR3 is TGTGCCAGTAGTAAAGGGGGTCCGGACGGCTATGGCTACACCTTC. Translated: CASSKGGPDGYGYTF. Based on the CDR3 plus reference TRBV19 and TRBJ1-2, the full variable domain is DGGITQSPKYLFRKEGQNVTLSCEQNLNHDAMYWYRQDPGQGLRLIYYSQIVNDFQKGDIAEGYSVSREKKESFPLTVTSAQKNPTAFYLCASSKGGPDGYGYTFGSGTRLTVV.

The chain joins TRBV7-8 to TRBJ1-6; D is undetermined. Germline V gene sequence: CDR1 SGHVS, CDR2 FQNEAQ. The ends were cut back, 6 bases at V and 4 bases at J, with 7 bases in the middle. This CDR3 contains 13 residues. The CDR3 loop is CASSTEYNSPLHF. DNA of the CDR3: TGTGCCAGCAGTACAGAGTATAATTCACCCCTCCACTTT. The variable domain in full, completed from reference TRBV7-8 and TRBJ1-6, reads GAGVSQSPRYKVAKRGQDVALRCDPISGHVSLFWYQQALGQGPEFLTYFQNEAQLDKSGLPSDRFFAERPEGSVSTLKIQRTQQEDSAVYLCASSTEYNSPLHFGNGTRLTVT.

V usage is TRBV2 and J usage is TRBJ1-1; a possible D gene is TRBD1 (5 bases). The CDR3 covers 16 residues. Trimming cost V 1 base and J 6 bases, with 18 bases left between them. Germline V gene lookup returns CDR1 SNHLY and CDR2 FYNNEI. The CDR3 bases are TGTGCCAGCAGTGAAGGGAGGGGCGGTCCAAGCGCTGAAGCTTTCTTT. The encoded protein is CASSEGRGGPSAEAFF. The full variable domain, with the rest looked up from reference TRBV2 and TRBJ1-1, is EPEVTQTPSHQVTQMGQEVILRCVPISNHLYFYWYRQILGQKVEFLVSFYNNEISEKSEIFDDQFSVERPDGSNFTLKIRSTKLEDSAMYFCASSEGRGGPSAEAFFGQGTRLTVV.

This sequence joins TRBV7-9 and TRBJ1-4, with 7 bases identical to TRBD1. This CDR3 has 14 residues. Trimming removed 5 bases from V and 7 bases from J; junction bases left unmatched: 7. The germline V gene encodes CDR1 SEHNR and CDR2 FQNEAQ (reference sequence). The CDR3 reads CASSLRQGSEKLFF. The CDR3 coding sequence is TGTGCCAGCAGCCTCAGACAGGGTAGTGAAAAACTGTTTTTT.

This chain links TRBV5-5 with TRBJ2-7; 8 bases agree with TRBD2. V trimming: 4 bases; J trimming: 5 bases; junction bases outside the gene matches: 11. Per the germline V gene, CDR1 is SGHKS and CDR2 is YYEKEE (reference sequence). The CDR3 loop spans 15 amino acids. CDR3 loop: CASSREGQGSNEQYF. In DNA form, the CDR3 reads TGTGCCAGCAGCCGGGAGGGCCAGGGAAGTAACGAGCAGTACTTC. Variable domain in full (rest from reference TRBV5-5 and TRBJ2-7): DAGVTQSPTHLIKTRGQQVTLRCSPISGHKSVSWYQQVLGQGPQFIFQYYEKEERGRGNFPDRFSARQFPNYSSELNVNALLLGDSALYLCASSREGQGSNEQYFGPGTRLTVT.

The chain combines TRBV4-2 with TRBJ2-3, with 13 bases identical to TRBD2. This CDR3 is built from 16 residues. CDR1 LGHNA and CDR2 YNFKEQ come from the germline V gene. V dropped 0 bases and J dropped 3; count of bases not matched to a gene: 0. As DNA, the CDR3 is TGTGCCAGCAGCCAAGAGGGACTAGCGGGGACAGATACGCAGTATTTT. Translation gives CASSQEGLAGTDTQYF.

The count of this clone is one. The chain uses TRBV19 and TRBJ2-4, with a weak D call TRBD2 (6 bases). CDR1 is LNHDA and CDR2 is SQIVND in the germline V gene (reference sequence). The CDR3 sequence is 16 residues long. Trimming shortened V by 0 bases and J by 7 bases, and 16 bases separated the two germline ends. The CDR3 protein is CASSIDRGGERNIQYF. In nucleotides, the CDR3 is TGTGCCAGTAGTATAGATCGCGGCGGGGAGAGGAACATTCAGTACTTC.